This TCR beta chain was sequenced in a study of cytomegalovirus exposure and HLA in healthy donors. Findings and limits, study-wide: It was approximately 170 TCR beta chains that were listed as cytomegalovirus-associated. For most TCR sequences rarity was the rule, although some public TCRs occurred in many donors.

Points on this clone: Antigen unknown.

The CDR3 contains 15 residues. Germline lookup yields CDR1 MNHEY and CDR2 SMNVEV (reference sequence). The V end lost 6 bases, the J end lost 0 bases, and 11 bases lay between the germline ends. PCR primers comprised 60 Vbeta and 13 Jbeta primers. Per the original data handling: It was a later analysis that counted some 80 million unique TCR beta chains, of which 9.5 million to 14 million were shared. The method was immunoSEQ multiplex PCR; TCRdb's version includes in-frame clones alone and lacks a portion of them. V and J calls and clone size are given by that table; D and trimming were obtained from the DNA. The sample has over 250,000 clones; 86% are singletons.

This receptor was taken from a man aged 35-49 years in good health and CMV-seropositive. The source material was PBMCs. This rearrangement joins TRBV27 to TRBJ2-2, with a possible D match to TRBD2 (5 bases). Here the CDR3 DNA reads TGTGCCAGCAGGGAAGAGGGCCCGAACACCGGGGAGCTGTTTTTT. This translates into CASREEGPNTGELFF.